This T cell receptor (beta chain) was observed in a study of cytomegalovirus exposure and HLA in healthy donors. The PCR contained 60 Vbeta and 13 Jbeta primers. Libraries were prepared by immunoSEQ multiplex PCR; TCRdb keeps only in-frame clonotypes and omits some of them. The sample carries 120,000 to 150,000 clones, roughly 80% recorded once. This sequence originates from a woman aged 25 to 39 in good health and CMV-seronegative. The sample was PBMCs.

Here the CDR3 reads CAWSDRGRQPQHF. As DNA, the CDR3 is TGTGCCTGGAGCGACAGGGGAAGACAGCCCCAGCATTTT. This chain joins TRBV30 and TRBJ1-5; 8 nucleotides match TRBD1. J lost 7 bases, V lost 3 bases, and 5 bases had no gene match. The V gene's germline CDR1 is GTSNPN and CDR2 SVGIG (reference sequence). The CDR3 spans 13 residues.